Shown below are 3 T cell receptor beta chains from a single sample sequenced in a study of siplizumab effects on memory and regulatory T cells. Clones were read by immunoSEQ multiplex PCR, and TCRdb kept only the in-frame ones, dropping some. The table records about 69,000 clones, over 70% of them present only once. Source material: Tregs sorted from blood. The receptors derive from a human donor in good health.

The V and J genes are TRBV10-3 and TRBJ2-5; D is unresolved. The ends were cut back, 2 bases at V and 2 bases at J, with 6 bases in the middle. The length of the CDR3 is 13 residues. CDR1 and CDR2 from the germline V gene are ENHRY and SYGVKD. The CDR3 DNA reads TGTGCCATCAGTGAGCTGCGGCAAGAGACCCAGTACTTC. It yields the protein CAISELRQETQYF.

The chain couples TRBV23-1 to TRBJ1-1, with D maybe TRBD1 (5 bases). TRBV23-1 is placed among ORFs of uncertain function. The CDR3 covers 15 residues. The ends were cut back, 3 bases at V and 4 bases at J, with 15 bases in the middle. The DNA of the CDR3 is TGCGCCAGCAGTCACTTCGGACACCCCCTCACTGAAGCTTTCTTT. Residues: CASSHFGHPLTEAFF.

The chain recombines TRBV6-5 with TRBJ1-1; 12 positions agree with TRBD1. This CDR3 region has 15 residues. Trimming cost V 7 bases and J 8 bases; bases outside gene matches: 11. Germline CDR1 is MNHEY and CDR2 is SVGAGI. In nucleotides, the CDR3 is TGTGCCAGCAATAGGGGACAGGGGGCATCTTGGGAAGCTTTCTTT. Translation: CASNRGQGASWEAFF.